This T cell receptor beta chain was captured by sequencing in a study of patients and donors after allogeneic stem cell transplantation. The V and J ends lost 6 bases and 4 bases respectively, with 15 bases between them. The CDR3 runs to 14 residues. Germline V CDR1 and CDR2: MNHNS, SASEGT. One entry per CDR3 protein results from TCRdb running MiXCR on the RT-PCR reads. The repertoire holds about 400,000 distinct CDR3 sequences, around 16% seen once, with less than 9.5% in the top ten. Sequencing was done on a sample of blood, either unsorted or a sorted T cell fraction (not recorded which). The chain combines TRBV6-1 with TRBJ2-5; D is possibly TRBD1 or TRBD2 (5 bases each). The sequence was collected from a human donor who was either an allogeneic HSCT recipient or a stem cell or donor lymphocyte infusion donor (not recorded which). It is not recorded whose cells these are; they may come from a transplant donor. DNA of the CDR3: TGTGCCAGCAGCCCTGAGGGGAAGACAGAGACCCAGTACTTC. Protein product: CASSPEGKTETQYF.